This TCR beta chain was observed in a study of blood T cell repertoires in COVID-19. TCRdb's table, derived via immunoSEQ multiplex PCR, lists solely in-frame clones and lacks some. The table lists some 300,000 clones, over 75% of them singletons. The length of the CDR3 is 14 residues. Trimming shortened V by 2 bases and J by 4 bases, and 11 bases separated the two germline ends. CDR1 SEHNR and CDR2 FQNEAQ come from the germline V gene (reference sequence). The specimen sequenced was PBMCs or T cells enriched from blood (not recorded which). The chain links TRBV7-9 to TRBJ1-1; TRBD1 might be the D (6 bases). The origin of this receptor is a woman between 35 and 50 years old who had recovered from COVID-19. The chain's CDR3 is CASSLTTGLTEAFF. CDR3 in DNA: TGTGCCAGCAGCTTAACCACAGGGCTCACTGAAGCTTTCTTT.